What follows describes a single T cell receptor (beta chain). Its antigen is currently not known. No much larger clonotype is one base removed from it; base qualities were not supplied. In the prospective study, participants were roughly 18 to 95 years old, resided in 24 geographic areas of the United States, and were enrolled through a virtual design. In the prospective study, participants were assigned to cohorts based on the clinical history participants reported in a screening survey and a study questionnaire. For ImmuneRACE Cohort 3, a participant was defined as recovered based on two consecutive negative NP/OP PCR tests, clearance by a healthcare professional, or resolution of symptoms. In the prospective study, mobile phlebotomists collected whole blood, serum and a nasopharyngeal or oropharyngeal swab from each participant. Prospective study participants could optionally give additional blood draws and questionnaires over an approximately two-month period. Before DNA extraction, blood samples from the prospective study were shipped at room temperature or frozen.

The data derive from a study of blood T cell repertoires in COVID-19 (dated by TCRdb to the early 2020s). For the study in its entirety: Samples covering the acute and convalescent phases of COVID-19 were provided by collaborators in the United States, Italy and Spain. The material from the prospective study consisted of cDNA or gDNA derived from T cells, B-cell-depleted T cells, or PBMCs. Subjects who had been exposed to COVID-19, were actively infected with it, or had recovered from it provided the deeply sampled blood TCRbeta repertoires that made up the dataset. The repertoires were released in a freely available public database intended as a resource for research on the immune response to SARS-CoV-2. Samples were obtained from the ongoing ImmuneRACE study (first 160 participants) and from over a thousand subjects provided by 6 global collaborators. Nearly every sample came with metadata listing a de-identified subject ID, COVID-19 status, age in years and sex. Where available, HLA class I and class II types were taken from metadata supplied by the sample provider and were not determined by assay-based typing. Summary of the overall study and its limitations: How much clinical and demographic metadata was included differed by source and by participant, and the metadata was provided uncurated.

TCRbeta CDR3 regions were amplified from genomic DNA by means of the immunoSEQ Assay, a bias-controlled multiplex PCR. Concerning the study's data processing: Nucleated cell counts per sample were estimated from amplification of reference gene primers within the assay. Sequence reads were collapsed and filtered to measure the absolute abundance of every unique TCRbeta CDR3 rearrangement. For each sample, productive Simpson clonality was calculated as the square root of Simpson's diversity index over productive rearrangements. This immuneACCESS table, as held by TCRdb, lists in-frame sequences with V and J called but not all clones. Of the missing ones, under half trace to an unresolved V gene in checked studies; the others have no known cause. V and J calls and clone size come straight from that table; D and trimming were deduced from the DNA. The sample table shows 360,000 or so clones, and roughly 89% are seen once. The ten largest account for 1.5% to 2% of the sample.

The receptor was isolated from a woman in her twenties or thirties who had recovered from COVID-19. Sequencing was done on a sample of PBMCs or T cells enriched from blood (not recorded which).

CDR3 reads: CASSHPTGDGTEAFF. The DNA sequence is given as TGCGCCAGCAGCCACCCAACGGGGGACGGGACTGAAGCTTTCTTT. This chain joins TRBV4-1 to TRBJ1-1; perhaps TRBD1 is the D gene, with 5 bases matching. V is cut by 3 bases and J by 5 bases, and the space between the germline ends is 16 bases. The germline V gene supplies CDR1 MGHRA and CDR2 YSYEKL. From cysteine to phenylalanine, the CDR3 is 15 amino acids long. Only the CDR3 part of the read is kept: 45 bases, read in frame from the first base.